A single sample is the source of the 2 T cell receptor beta chains below, sequenced in a study of blood T cell repertoires in COVID-19. Sequencing used immunoSEQ multiplex PCR; TCRdb keeps in-frame clones, though not all of them. This table holds about 160,000 clones, around four fifths found once. Input material: peripheral blood. The receptor set was obtained from a man between 65 and 80 years old who had recovered from COVID-19.

The chain employs TRBV5-5 and TRBJ1-1, with 7 bases that match TRBD1. Germline V gene data show CDR1 as SGHKS and CDR2 as YYEKEE (reference sequence). This CDR3 is built from 14 residues. The V gene end was trimmed by 1 base and the J gene end by 4 bases; junction bases not matched to a gene: 4. CDR3 bases: TGTGCCAGCAGCTTGCCCGGGACAGCCACTGAAGCTTTCTTT. This translates into CASSLPGTATEAFF.

The rearrangement joins TRBV11-2 to TRBJ2-2; no firm D call. V lost 2 bases to trimming and J lost 6 bases, with 7 bases between them. Germline V gene sequence: CDR1 SGHAT, CDR2 FQNNGV. This CDR3 spans 13 amino acids. The CDR3 sequence is CASSLMSAGELFF. The CDR3 nucleotides read TGTGCCAGCAGCTTAATGTCGGCCGGGGAGCTGTTTTTT.